The 14 T cell receptor beta chains in this list originate from one sample, sequenced in a study of preoperative IRX-2 immunotherapy in early breast cancer. Indicated treatment: preoperative locoregional IRX-2 cytokine immunotherapy. TCRdb's copy holds only in-frame clones and misses some; the assay was immunoSEQ multiplex PCR. The table includes over 55,000 clones, roughly 95% detected once. The specimen was collected from a patient treated with IRX-2 immunotherapy. These receptor sequences come from a human donor with breast cancer.

The chain employs TRBV5-1 and TRBJ2-1, with TRBD1 matching over 7 bases. Germline V gene data show CDR1 as SGHRS and CDR2 as YFSETQ. This CDR3 comprises 15 residues. The V segment lost 4 bases and the J segment 8 bases; nucleotides outside the gene matches: 12. CDR3 coding DNA: TGCGCCAGCAGCGGGGGACAGTTAGGGATCGATGAGCAGTTCTTC. Translation gives CASSGGQLGIDEQFF.

V and J are TRBV28 and TRBJ1-1; no clear D. The CDR3 is 13 residues long. Germline CDR1 is MDHEN and CDR2 is SYDVKM. V gave up 6 bases and J gave up 1 base, with 9 bases separating them. The CDR3 spells CASSYRRNTEAFF. The CDR3 region has the DNA TGTGCCAGCAGCTATAGAAGGAACACTGAAGCTTTCTTT.

This chain uses TRBV5-1 with TRBJ1-2, with unresolved D. CDR3 length: 15 residues. Trimming left V 4 bases short and J 2 bases short, with 15 bases between. From germline, CDR1 is SGHRS and CDR2 YFSETQ. CDR3 region: CASSPHIRSNYGYTF. CDR3 coding DNA: TGCGCCAGCAGCCCCCATATCCGGTCCAACTATGGCTACACCTTC. The complete variable domain, with remaining parts taken from reference TRBV5-1 and TRBJ1-2, reads KAGVTQTPRYLIKTRGQQVTLSCSPISGHRSVSWYQQTPGQGLQFLFEYFSETQRNKGNFPGRFSGRQFSNSRSEMNVSTLELGDSALYLCASSPHIRSNYGYTFGSGTRLTVV.

This chain connects TRBV19 to TRBJ2-5; TRBD2 matches 10 bases. Germline CDR1 and CDR2: LNHDA and SQIVND (reference sequence). V lost 6 bases and J lost 0; bases outside the gene matches: 7. The CDR3 loop spans 16 amino acids. This CDR3 reads CASSLAGESYQETQYF. In DNA form, the CDR3 reads TGTGCCAGTAGCCTAGCGGGGGAATCGTACCAAGAGACCCAGTACTTC. The entire variable domain, with the rest obtained from reference TRBV19 and TRBJ2-5, is as follows: DGGITQSPKYLFRKEGQNVTLSCEQNLNHDAMYWYRQDPGQGLRLIYYSQIVNDFQKGDIAEGYSVSREKKESFPLTVTSAQKNPTAFYLCASSLAGESYQETQYFGPGTRLLVL.

The rearrangement joins TRBV6-6 to TRBJ1-2; D is ambiguous. Germline CDR1 and CDR2: MNHNY and SVGAGI (reference sequence). This CDR3 region has 15 residues. Trimming stripped 2 bases from V and 1 base from J, with 11 bases between. The CDR3 is CASSYGQLGNYGYTF. In DNA form, the CDR3 reads TGTGCCAGCAGTTACGGGCAGTTGGGTAACTATGGCTACACCTTC.

This chain uses TRBV1 with TRBJ2-1; TRBD2, the table's D call, was not compared with the DNA. TRBV1 is noted as a pseudogene. The CDR3 covers 18 residues. This CDR3 reads CTSSQDASRASSYNEQFF. For the CDR3, the DNA is TGCACCAGCAGCCAAGATGCCTCGCGGGCCAGCTCCTACAATGAGCAGTTCTTC.

This clone showed up just once. The CDR3 bases are TGTGCCAGCTCGCCCCTCACTCCAGGGGAAGCCTCTGGAAACACCATATATTTT. Protein: CASSPLTPGEASGNTIYF. The chain carries TRBV18 and TRBJ1-3; TRBD1 might be the D (6 bases). The CDR3 has 18 residues. CDR1 is KGHSH and CDR2 is LQKENI in the germline V gene. The V end was cut by 6 bases, the J end by 0 bases, with 21 bases between. Full variable domain (outside the CDR3, taken from reference TRBV18 and TRBJ1-3): NAGVMQNPRHLVRRRGQEARLRCSPMKGHSHVYWYRQLPEEGLKFMVYLQKENIIDESGMPKERFSAEFPKEGPSILRIQQVVRGDSAAYFCASSPLTPGEASGNTIYFGEGSWLTVV.

The rearrangement joins TRBV7-9 to TRBJ2-3; 11 nucleotides line up with TRBD1. This CDR3 comprises 14 residues. Looked up from germline, CDR1 is SEHNR and CDR2 is FQNEAQ (reference sequence). The trim removed 5 bases at V and 3 bases at J, leaving 1 base unmatched. CDR3 DNA: TGTGCCAGCAGCGGGACAGGGGGTACAGATACGCAGTATTTT. It encodes CASSGTGGTDTQYF.

This sequence joins TRBV9 and TRBJ2-3, with D tentatively TRBD1 (6 bases). The CDR3 has 16 residues. Trimming took 2 bases from V and 2 from J, leaving 15 bases between them. Looked up from germline, CDR1 is SGDLS and CDR2 is YYNGEE. The CDR3 protein is CASSVDDRIFTDTQYF. CDR3 in DNA: TGTGCCAGCAGCGTTGACGACAGGATTTTCACAGATACGCAGTATTTT.

The chain is built from TRBV7-2 and TRBJ2-3; 8 bases map to TRBD1. This CDR3 has 15 residues. J was trimmed by 3 bases and V by 3 bases; bases with no gene match: 5. CDR1 and CDR2 (germline): SGHTA, FQGNSA. For the CDR3, the DNA is TGTGCCAGCAGCTTCGACAGGGGCGGAACAGATACGCAGTATTTT. Translation gives CASSFDRGGTDTQYF.

The V and J genes are TRBV4-3 and TRBJ2-5; 11 bases agree with TRBD2. J gave up 5 bases and V 0 bases, and 5 bases lay outside the gene matches. The CDR3 covers 16 residues. The germline V gene encodes CDR1 LGHNA and CDR2 YSLEER. This CDR3 is CASSQDSTSGGETQYF. In nucleotides, the CDR3 is TGCGCCAGCAGCCAAGATAGCACTAGCGGGGGTGAGACCCAGTACTTC.

The DNA of the CDR3 is TGTGCCAGCAGCTTAACAGACGGGCGGAGGTTAGCCAAAAACATTCAGTACTTC. It yields the protein CASSLTDGRRLAKNIQYF. V gene TRBV7-6 combines with J gene TRBJ2-4, with a weak D call TRBD2 (5 bases). Germline V gives CDR1 SGHVS, CDR2 FNYEAQ. Trimming cost V 2 bases and J 0 bases, with 17 bases left between them. The CDR3 spans 18 residues.

The chain recombines TRBV4-2 with TRBJ1-2; unclear D gene. The germline V gene has CDR1 LGHNA and CDR2 YNFKEQ. V was pared by 3 bases and J by 6 bases, with 17 bases between. The CDR3 covers 15 residues. DNA for the CDR3: TGTGCCAGCAGCCACCCTGGCGCAGGCCTGGATGGCTACACCTTC. Translation: CASSHPGAGLDGYTF.

The rearrangement links TRBV7-8 to TRBJ2-7; 12 bases match TRBD1. The trim removed 2 bases at V and 6 bases at J, leaving 8 bases unmatched. The CDR3 spans 16 residues. Looked up from germline, CDR1 is SGHVS and CDR2 is FQNEAQ. CDR3 protein: CASSLTPGQGAGEQYF. The CDR3 coding sequence is TGTGCCAGCAGCTTAACTCCGGGACAGGGGGCTGGCGAGCAGTACTTC.